This entry describes one TCR beta chain. Its antigen is not known. Trimming took off 1 base at V and 5 bases at J, with 14 bases between the two ends. This CDR3 contains 14 residues. CDR1 and CDR2 from the germline V gene are GTSNPN and SVGIG (reference sequence). This PCR relied on a set of 60 Vbeta primers and 13 Jbeta primers. The assay was immunoSEQ multiplex PCR, and TCRdb's table has in-frame clones only and misses some. The profile shows 30,000 or so clones, roughly 60% of them singletons. This specimen comes from a study of cytomegalovirus exposure and HLA in healthy donors. Whole-study findings and limits: For TCR beta chains, V- and J-gene trimming was later linked to a missense DCLRE1C variant.

The receptor's source is a man aged 50 to 59 in good health and CMV-seropositive. The chain couples TRBV30 to TRBJ1-2; no clear D. Sequencing used PBMCs. CDR3 in amino acids: CAWSALGRAYGYTF. Here the CDR3 DNA reads TGTGCCTGGAGTGCACTGGGGAGGGCGTATGGCTACACCTTC.